The 3 T cell receptor beta chains below were found in one sample sequenced in a study of blood T cell repertoires in COVID-19. Sequencing used immunoSEQ multiplex PCR; TCRdb keeps in-frame clones, though not all of them. This table holds approximately 140,000 clones, about 85% found once. Sequences were obtained from peripheral blood. The receptors originated from a woman between 35 and 50 years old with active or convalescent COVID-19.

This clone was counted once. The rearrangement uses TRBV20-1 and TRBJ1-2; no definite D call. CDR3 length: 11 residues. Germline-derived CDR1 and CDR2 are DFQATT and SNEGSKA (reference sequence). V lost 6 bases and J lost 5, with 10 bases in between. CDR3 sequence reads: CSALREYGYTF. CDR3 DNA sequence: TGCAGTGCGCTCCGGGAGTATGGCTACACCTTC.

This clone was picked up a small number of times. This chain uses TRBV28 with TRBJ2-5; 13 nucleotides line up with TRBD2. V lost 11 bases and J lost 1; bases outside the gene matches: 4. Germline CDR1 and CDR2: MDHEN and SYDVKM. The CDR3 spans 14 residues. The CDR3 DNA follows: TGTGCCGGCCGGACTAGCGGGGGCCAAGAGACCCAGTACTTC. Translation gives CAGRTSGGQETQYF.

This clone occurred once. The chain couples TRBV4-1 to TRBJ1-4, with D uncertain. Per germline, CDR1 MGHRA and CDR2 YSYEKL. There are 14 residues in the CDR3. Trimming removed 4 bases from V and 2 bases from J, with 8 bases in between. In DNA, the CDR3 is TGCGCCAGCAGCCGAAGCGGCACTAATGAAAAACTGTTTTTT. As protein: CASSRSGTNEKLFF.